The present T cell receptor beta chain was sequenced within a study of blood T cells in healthy people across ages. Together with a sample-barcoded 5' primer, a J-beta primer mix was included in a second PCR lasting about 7 to 11 cycles. Every cDNA molecule bore a tag from a template-switch adaptor containing 12 random nucleotides. TCRdb fed the 5' RACE reads into MiXCR, producing one record per CDR3 protein. The profile shows 700,000 or so distinct CDR3 sequences, 40% to 45% of them singletons. Germline CDR1 reads SQVTM; CDR2 reads ANQGSEA. Trimming stripped 1 base from V and 4 bases from J, with 7 bases between. This CDR3 is built from 13 residues. Total RNA extraction produced at least 6 micrograms (per sample) for the study. There are a few counts of this clonotype.

The chain has TRBV29-1 and TRBJ1-4; D gene uncertain. This sequence originates from a man aged 80 or over in good health. The sample taken for sequencing was blood. The CDR3 sequence: CSVEVSINEKLFF. The DNA of the CDR3 is TGCAGCGTTGAAGTATCCATTAATGAAAAACTGTTTTTT.